What follows are 4 T cell receptor beta chains derived from one specimen sequenced in a study of blood T cell repertoires in COVID-19 (dated by TCRdb to the early 2020s). Libraries were constructed by the immunoSEQ multiplex PCR assay. TCRdb's version of the immuneACCESS table is confined to in-frame rearrangements and falls short of the full clone set. An unresolved V gene accounts for under half of the shortfall where checked; the remainder is of unknown origin. This sample is represented by about 200,000 clones; around 85% of them were singletons. 2% to 2.5% of the sample rests with the top ten. The sample was peripheral blood. These TCRs come from a woman between 45 and 60 years old with acute or convalescent COVID-19.

The genes are TRBV6-2 or TRBV6-3 and TRBJ2-3; TRBD2 agrees at 15 bases. J was trimmed by 10 bases and V by 5 bases; bases with no gene match: 4. The CDR3 runs to 14 residues. Germline-derived CDR1 and CDR2 are MNHEY and SVGEGT. This CDR3 is CASSPGTSGRSQYF. CDR3 bases: TGTGCCAGCAGTCCCGGGACTAGCGGGAGGTCGCAGTATTTT.

The rearrangement joins TRBV6-1 to TRBJ1-5, with 8 bases identical to TRBD1. Germline V lookup: CDR1 MNHNS, CDR2 SASEGT. V dropped 1 base and J dropped 7; count of bases not matched to a gene: 3. The CDR3 is 14 residues long. This CDR3 reads CASSEGTGLQPQHF. The CDR3 region has the DNA TGTGCCAGCAGTGAAGGGACAGGGTTACAGCCCCAGCATTTT.

There are a few counts of this clone. The chain recombines TRBV6-2 or TRBV6-3 with TRBJ2-5; D might be TRBD2 (5 bases). This CDR3 region has 15 residues. V lost 4 bases and J 1 base, leaving 13 bases between the germline ends. Germline CDR1 MNHEY, CDR2 SVGEGT. The DNA of the CDR3 is TGTGCCAGCAGTTCTTTATCGGACTCCCAAGAGACCCAGTACTTC. Protein: CASSSLSDSQETQYF.

The gene calls are TRBV18 and TRBJ1-4; weak D call: TRBD1 (6 bases). V lost 4 bases to trimming and J lost 3 bases, with 15 bases between them. The length of the CDR3 is 16 residues. The germline CDR1 and CDR2 sequences are KGHSH and LQKENI. CDR3 DNA sequence: TGTGCCAGCTCACAATTGCCCAGGGGCTCTAATGAAAAACTGTTTTTT. Its protein product is CASSQLPRGSNEKLFF. Looking up the rest from reference TRBV18 and TRBJ1-4 gives the full variable domain: NAGVMQNPRHLVRRRGQEARLRCSPMKGHSHVYWYRQLPEEGLKFMVYLQKENIIDESGMPKERFSAEFPKEGPSILRIQQVVRGDSAAYFCASSQLPRGSNEKLFFGSGTQLSVL.